Following are 24 T cell receptor beta chains from one sample sequenced in a study of CD8 T cells in ankylosing spondylitis. TCRdb re-called the 5' RACE reads through MiXCR, storing one row per CDR3 protein. This sample has tens of thousands of distinct CDR3 sequences, with roughly 29% found just once. The sequenced material came from synovial fluid, either unsorted or a sorted T cell fraction (not recorded which). These receptors were collected from a male donor with ankylosing spondylitis.

This clonotype has at least ten counts. The V gene is TRBV27, the J gene TRBJ1-1; TRBD1 matches at 9 bases. Germline-derived CDR1 and CDR2 are MNHEY and SMNVEV (reference sequence). Losses at the gene ends were 7 bases for V and 0 bases for J; bases not matched to a gene: 9. This CDR3 spans 16 amino acids. CDR3 bases: TGTGCCAGCACCCCTCGGACAGGGGCTTTGAACACTGAAGCTTTCTTT. Translated, it gives CASTPRTGALNTEAFF.

The sample holds many counts of this clonotype. The genes are TRBV14 and TRBJ2-1; 7 positions match TRBD2. The CDR3 length is 15 residues. Germline lookup yields CDR1 SGHDN and CDR2 FVKESK. The J segment lost 4 bases and the V segment lost 1 base, leaving 4 bases of the junction unmatched. The CDR3: CASSQGAGRYNEQFF. The CDR3 nucleotides are TGTGCCAGCAGCCAAGGAGCGGGAAGGTACAATGAGCAGTTCTTC.

The V gene is TRBV9, the J gene TRBJ2-3; 8 bases match TRBD2. The V gene end was trimmed by 0 bases and the J gene end by 2 bases; junction bases not matched to a gene: 2. This CDR3 region has 15 residues. Germline CDR1 and CDR2: SGDLS and YYNGEE. Here the CDR3 DNA reads TGTGCCAGCAGCGTAGGCGGGAGGACCACAGATACGCAGTATTTT. Residues: CASSVGGRTTDTQYF.

This clonotype turned up a few times. The J gene is TRBJ2-7, the V gene TRBV20-1, with 10 bases lining up with TRBD2. The CDR3 covers 15 residues. Germline V lookup: CDR1 DFQATT, CDR2 SNEGSKA (reference sequence). Germline trimming cut 4 bases from V and 6 bases from J; bases unmatched to any gene: 12. For the CDR3, the DNA is TGCAGTGCTAACGCCGGGCTAGCGGGAGTCCCCGAGCAGTACGTC. Translated: CSANAGLAGVPEQYV.

This clonotype turned up a few times. The rearrangement uses TRBV20-1 and TRBJ1-3, with D hard to call. Germline V gene lookup returns CDR1 DFQATT and CDR2 SNEGSKA (reference sequence). The CDR3 contains 14 residues. Trimming cost V 0 bases and J 7 bases, with 13 bases left between them. The CDR3 nucleotides are TGCAGTGCTAGAGATCGGGAGGGTGGGAACACCATATATTTT. Translation: CSARDREGGNTIYF.

The J gene is TRBJ2-5, the V gene TRBV4-1, with TRBD1 matching over 11 bases. The germline CDR1 and CDR2 sequences are MGHRA and YSYEKL. The CDR3 loop spans 15 amino acids. The V gene end was trimmed by 3 bases and the J gene end by 4 bases; junction bases not matched to a gene: 4. The CDR3 DNA sequence: TGCGCCAGCAGCCAGGACAGGGGGCGGGGAGAGACCCAGTACTTC. Translation gives CASSQDRGRGETQYF.

The V gene is TRBV27, the J gene TRBJ2-3; 9 positions agree with TRBD1. This CDR3 comprises 14 residues. V lost 5 bases to trimming and J lost 4 bases; unmatched junction nucleotides: 4. Germline values: CDR1 MNHEY, CDR2 SMNVEV (reference sequence). DNA for the CDR3: TGTGCCAGCAGTACCCGACAGGGGGCAGATACGCAGTATTTT. Translated, it gives CASSTRQGADTQYF.

As to this clonotype: The junction departs from the called germline gene at one end, perhaps through a read error. The J gene is TRBJ2-7, the V gene TRBV7-8; D is unclear. Germline assignment: CDR1 SGHVS and CDR2 FQNEAQ. CDR3 length equals 15 residues. The CDR3: CASSLGSILRDEQYF. The CDR3 nucleotides are TGTGCCAGCAGTTTAGGTAGCATTCTCCGGGACGAGCAGTACTTC.

This clonotype has at least ten counts. The rearrangement joins TRBV5-1 to TRBJ2-5; 9 bases fit TRBD1. V trimming: 3 bases; J trimming: 4 bases; junction bases outside the gene matches: 7. Per germline, CDR1 SGHRS and CDR2 YFSETQ. The CDR3 is 15 residues long. CDR3 coding DNA: TGCGCCAGCAGCTCGGGGACAGGGTTGAGAGAGACCCAGTACTTC. Its translation is CASSSGTGLRETQYF.

This clonotype was detected a few times. The rearrangement uses TRBV10-1 and TRBJ1-1; D uncertain. Germline V gene sequence: CDR1 WNHNN, CDR2 SYGVQD (reference sequence). V was shortened by 6 bases and J by 5 bases, with 13 bases between the two germline ends. The CDR3 has 13 residues. CDR3 nucleotides: TGCGCCAGCAGCGAGGGATTGGGGACTGAAGCTTTCTTT. Translation: CASSEGLGTEAFF.

This clonotype was detected only once. This chain joins TRBV24-1 and TRBJ2-1; D is possibly TRBD2 (5 bases). Trimming removed 3 bases at V and 7 bases at J, with 12 bases between. Germline V CDR1 and CDR2: KGHDR, SFDVKD. This CDR3 has 14 residues. The DNA of the CDR3 is TGTGCCACCAGTGATCGGGGTCCGGAGAATGAGCAGTTCTTC. It translates to CATSDRGPENEQFF.

This clonotype was detected a few times. The chain joins TRBV28 to TRBJ2-2; 10 nucleotides match TRBD2. Germline loops: CDR1 MDHEN, CDR2 SYDVKM. Germline trimming cut 5 bases from V and 7 bases from J; bases unmatched to any gene: 10. The CDR3 consists of 16 residues. The CDR3 nucleotides are TGTGCCAGCAGTCAGCAGCGGGAGGGCCTTTACGGGGAGCTGTTTTTT. Its protein product is CASSQQREGLYGELFF.

This chain connects TRBV20-1 to TRBJ2-7, with 10 positions matching TRBD2. Trimming cost V 6 bases and J 0 bases; bases outside gene matches: 5. The CDR3 loop spans 14 amino acids. Germline CDR1 reads DFQATT; CDR2 reads SNEGSKA (reference sequence). The CDR3 DNA is TGCAGTGCCTGGACTAGCGGAAACTCCTACGAGCAGTACTTC. It translates to CSAWTSGNSYEQYF.

The chain has TRBV5-6 and TRBJ1-1, with D unclear. V was clipped by 3 bases and J by 3 bases, with 15 bases between them. Germline CDR1 SGHDT, CDR2 YYEEEE. The CDR3 has 15 amino acids. CDR3 residues: CASSSTPRGYTEAFF. The CDR3 DNA is TGTGCCAGCAGCTCGACACCCCGAGGGTACACTGAAGCTTTCTTT.

The genes are TRBV20-1 and TRBJ2-3, with 10 nucleotides matching TRBD2. The CDR3 covers 14 residues. V was pared by 6 bases and J by 6 bases, with 9 bases of the junction left unmatched. CDR1 and CDR2 (germline): DFQATT, SNEGSKA (reference sequence). DNA for the CDR3: TGCAGTGCCAGGGGGACTAGCGAGTGGGATACGCAGTATTTT. This translates into CSARGTSEWDTQYF.

This clonotype was counted at least ten times. The V call is TRBV2, the J call TRBJ2-1, with 11 bases matching TRBD2. V lost 0 bases and J lost 10; bases outside the gene matches: 8. The CDR3 extends over 16 amino acids. Per the germline V gene, CDR1 is SNHLY and CDR2 is FYNNEI. The CDR3 DNA reads TGTGCCAGCAGTGAAGCGCCCCTAGCGGGAGGATCCGAGCAGTTCTTC. This sequence encodes CASSEAPLAGGSEQFF.

This clonotype was seen a handful of times. The chain employs TRBV19 and TRBJ1-1, with a possible D match to TRBD1 (5 bases). There are 15 residues in the CDR3. Germline V gene data show CDR1 as LNHDA and CDR2 as SQIVND (reference sequence). Trimming shortened V by 5 bases and J by 3 bases, and 16 bases separated the two germline ends. DNA of the CDR3: TGTGCCAGTAGTGTGGTCGCGGGGGTTTACACTGAAGCTTTCTTT. It yields the protein CASSVVAGVYTEAFF.

CDR3 coding DNA: TGTGCCTCCCAGACGCCTGAAGAGACCCAGTACTTC. It codes for CASQTPEETQYF. The chain carries TRBV2 and TRBJ2-5, with no clear D. The CDR3 is made up of 12 amino acids. Looked up from germline, CDR1 is SNHLY and CDR2 is FYNNEI. V lost 11 bases, J lost 3 bases, and 13 bases lay in between.

This clonotype has a single count. This chain connects TRBV6-4 to TRBJ2-1, with D possibly matching TRBD2 (6 bases). The CDR3 runs 15 residues. The V gene's germline CDR1 is MRHNA and CDR2 SNTAGT. Trimming removed 2 bases at V and 4 bases at J, with 12 bases between. CDR3 coding DNA: TGTGCCAGCAGTGACACCTCGGGGGATTACAATGAGCAGTTCTTC. This gives the protein CASSDTSGDYNEQFF.

This clonotype was seen a few times. This chain joins TRBV28 and TRBJ1-4; possibly TRBD1 for D (6 bases). The germline gives CDR1 MDHEN, CDR2 SYDVKM. The CDR3 runs to 14 residues. The V end lost 7 bases, the J end lost 9 bases, and 18 bases lay between the germline ends. For the CDR3, the DNA is TGTGCCAGCACCGGGCGGGGGGCCAGACAAAAACTGTTTTTT. It codes for CASTGRGARQKLFF. Full variable domain (outside the CDR3, taken from reference TRBV28 and TRBJ1-4): DVKVTQSSRYLVKRTGEKVFLECVQDMDHENMFWYRQDPGLGLRLIYFSYDVKMKEKGDIPEGYSVSREKKERFSLILESASTNQTSMYLCASTGRGARQKLFFGSGTQLSVL.

The V and J genes are TRBV5-1 and TRBJ1-2; D gene unclear. This CDR3 has 14 residues. Trimming pared 4 bases from V and 4 bases from J, leaving 14 bases between. In germline, CDR1 is SGHRS, CDR2 YFSETQ. CDR3 in amino acids: CASSLGRRLYGYTF. CDR3 nucleotides: TGCGCCAGCAGCCTCGGGAGGCGTCTCTATGGCTACACCTTC.

V is TRBV5-6 and J is TRBJ2-2; TRBD2 matches 8 bases. The CDR3 has 16 amino acids. V was clipped by 0 bases and J by 4 bases; unmatched bases: 5. Germline CDR1 SGHDT, CDR2 YYEEEE. In DNA, the CDR3 is TGTGCCAGCAGCTTGGCGGACAGCGGGGGCACCGGGGAGCTGTTTTTT. It specifies CASSLADSGGTGELFF.

This clonotype was counted a few times. DNA of the CDR3: TGTGCCAGCAGCTCGGGACAGAGGTATGGCTACACCTTC. It codes for CASSSGQRYGYTF. The V and J genes are TRBV5-6 and TRBJ1-2, with 7 positions matching TRBD1. V dropped 3 bases and J dropped 5; count of bases not matched to a gene: 4. In germline, CDR1 is SGHDT, CDR2 YYEEEE. The CDR3 extends over 13 amino acids. The full variable domain, completed using reference TRBV5-6 and TRBJ1-2, is DAGVTQSPTHLIKTRGQQVTLRCSPKSGHDTVSWYQQALGQGPQFIFQYYEEEERQRGNFPDRFSGHQFPNYSSELNVNALLLGDSALYLCASSSGQRYGYTFGSGTRLTVV.

This clonotype was seen a few times. The chain uses TRBV4-1 and TRBJ2-2, with 9 bases lining up with TRBD2. Germline CDR1 MGHRA, CDR2 YSYEKL. CDR3 length: 18 amino acids. Trimming cost V 4 bases and J 6 bases; bases outside gene matches: 15. The CDR3 region is CASSPQKFAGGPSGELFF. As DNA, the CDR3 is TGCGCCAGCAGCCCTCAAAAGTTCGCGGGAGGGCCATCCGGGGAGCTGTTTTTT.